This is a list of T cell receptor beta chains from one sample in a study of T cell responses to AZD1222 COVID-19 vaccine. Using immunoSEQ multiplex PCR, the repertoire was profiled, and TCRdb retains in-frame clones only, with some absent. The sample records more than 15,000 clones, around 80% being singletons. Source: peripheral blood, taken 28 days after the second AZD1222 dose. The source of these receptors is an adult who received the AZD1222 COVID-19 vaccine. The CDR3 runs from the conserved cysteine through the conserved F or W. Each record gives: clone size, J gene, V gene, CDR3 length, D gene, CDR3 DNA, CDR3 protein. D genes are given only for firm matches. Only part of the rows carry a size: once, few, many, or a class if the clone is expanded.

clone_size: NA
j_call: TRBJ2-1
v_call: TRBV10-3
cdr3_length: 15
d_call: NA
cdr3_nt: TGTGCCATCAGGGAACAGGAGAGCTCCTACAATGAGCAGTTCTTC
cdr3_aa: CAIREQESSYNEQFF

clone_size: once
j_call: TRBJ2-2
v_call: TRBV28
cdr3_length: 16
d_call: TRBD2
cdr3_nt: TGTGCCAGCAGTATTCTAGCGGGGGCCTCCACCGGGGAGCTGTTTTTT
cdr3_aa: CASSILAGASTGELFF

clone_size: NA
j_call: TRBJ1-3
v_call: TRBV29-1
cdr3_length: 14
d_call: NA
cdr3_nt: TGCAGATGGGAACGGAAACCCTCTGGAAACACCATATATTTT
cdr3_aa: CRWERKPSGNTIYF

clone_size: NA
j_call: TRBJ1-3
v_call: TRBV7-2
cdr3_length: 16
d_call: NA
cdr3_nt: TGTGCCAGCAGCTTAGACTACACCATCTCTGGAAACACCATATATTTT
cdr3_aa: CASSLDYTISGNTIYF

clone_size: once
j_call: TRBJ2-6
v_call: TRBV7-2
cdr3_length: 16
d_call: TRBD2
cdr3_nt: TGTGCCAGCAGAGGCGGGGGGGCAACTGGGGCCAACGTCCTGACTTTC
cdr3_aa: CASRGGGATGANVLTF

clone_size: few
j_call: TRBJ2-7
v_call: TRBV6-5
cdr3_length: 13
d_call: NA
cdr3_nt: TGTGCCAGCAGTTACGGGGAGAACCTCGAGCAGTACTTC
cdr3_aa: CASSYGENLEQYF

clone_size: NA
j_call: TRBJ2-1
v_call: TRBV4-3
cdr3_length: 16
d_call: TRBD2
cdr3_nt: TGCGCCAGCAGCCTCGGACTAGCGGGGGGGTACAATGAGCAGTTCTTC
cdr3_aa: CASSLGLAGGYNEQFF

clone_size: once
j_call: TRBJ2-6
v_call: TRBV2
cdr3_length: 17
d_call: NA
cdr3_nt: TGTGCCAGCAGACCCGACAGAACCCTCTCTGGGGCCAACGTCCTGACTTTC
cdr3_aa: CASRPDRTLSGANVLTF

clone_size: NA
j_call: TRBJ2-5
v_call: TRBV5-8
cdr3_length: 14
d_call: NA
cdr3_nt: TGTGCCAGCAGCCCGTGGGCCAACCAAGAGACCCAGTACTTC
cdr3_aa: CASSPWANQETQYF

clone_size: NA
j_call: TRBJ1-3
v_call: TRBV13
cdr3_length: 16
d_call: TRBD1
cdr3_nt: TGTGCCAGCAGGGACAGGGGGAAAAGGTCTGGAAACACCATATATTTT
cdr3_aa: CASRDRGKRSGNTIYF

clone_size: NA
j_call: TRBJ1-6
v_call: TRBV7-9
cdr3_length: 14
d_call: NA
cdr3_nt: TGTGCCAGCAGCCTCCGGGAGCGCTTGGCCCCCCTCCACTTT
cdr3_aa: CASSLRERLAPLHF

clone_size: NA
j_call: TRBJ2-6
v_call: TRBV7-2
cdr3_length: 17
d_call: TRBD2
cdr3_nt: TGTGCCAGCAGCTTAGGCCCAGCGGGGGCTGGGGCCAACGTCCTGACTTTC
cdr3_aa: CASSLGPAGAGANVLTF

clone_size: few
j_call: TRBJ1-5
v_call: TRBV5-6
cdr3_length: 14
d_call: TRBD1
cdr3_nt: TGTGCCAGCAGCTTCGGGACAGGGTTACCGCCCCAGCATTTT
cdr3_aa: CASSFGTGLPPQHF

clone_size: NA
j_call: TRBJ1-1
v_call: TRBV29-1
cdr3_length: 14
d_call: TRBD1
cdr3_nt: TGCAGCGTTGAAAGGGGACAGGGAGGGACTGAAGCTTTCTTT
cdr3_aa: CSVERGQGGTEAFF

clone_size: NA
j_call: TRBJ2-7
v_call: TRBV19
cdr3_length: 13
d_call: NA
cdr3_nt: TGTGCCAGTAGTATGCAGGGCTCCTACGAGCAGTACTTC
cdr3_aa: CASSMQGSYEQYF

clone_size: NA
j_call: TRBJ2-1
v_call: TRBV19
cdr3_length: 14
d_call: TRBD1
cdr3_nt: TGTGCCAGTAGTGCCGGACAGGGGTTCAATGAGCAGTTCTTC
cdr3_aa: CASSAGQGFNEQFF

clone_size: few
j_call: TRBJ2-7
v_call: TRBV4-3
cdr3_length: 17
d_call: TRBD2
cdr3_nt: TGCGCCAGCAGCCAACAACGGCCGGGACTAGTTCCCTACGAGCAGTACTTC
cdr3_aa: CASSQQRPGLVPYEQYF

clone_size: NA
j_call: TRBJ1-5
v_call: TRBV7-2
cdr3_length: 15
d_call: NA
cdr3_nt: TGTGCCAGCAGCTTCGGGGGGAGCGGCAATCAGCCCCAGCATTTT
cdr3_aa: CASSFGGSGNQPQHF

clone_size: NA
j_call: TRBJ1-5
v_call: TRBV7-2
cdr3_length: 17
d_call: TRBD1
cdr3_nt: TGTGCCAGCAGCTTAATCATGGAGACAGGGTACAATCAGCCCCAGCATTTT
cdr3_aa: CASSLIMETGYNQPQHF

clone_size: few
j_call: TRBJ1-1
v_call: TRBV12-3/TRBV12-4
cdr3_length: 12
d_call: NA
cdr3_nt: TGTGCCAGCAGTTTGGGGAACACTGAAGCTTTCTTT
cdr3_aa: CASSLGNTEAFF

clone_size: NA
j_call: TRBJ2-7
v_call: TRBV5-5
cdr3_length: 14
d_call: TRBD2
cdr3_nt: TGTGCCAGCAACCGACTAGCGAACCCCTACGAGCAGTACTTC
cdr3_aa: CASNRLANPYEQYF

clone_size: NA
j_call: TRBJ1-2
v_call: TRBV9
cdr3_length: 18
d_call: NA
cdr3_nt: TGTGCCAGCAGCGTCTACGCCTCGGTGACAACTCTTAACTATGGCTACACCTTC
cdr3_aa: CASSVYASVTTLNYGYTF

clone_size: NA
j_call: TRBJ2-7
v_call: TRBV29-1
cdr3_length: 16
d_call: TRBD1
cdr3_nt: TGCAGCGTCGAAGGACAGGGTAAGAGAAGCTCCTACGAGCAGTACTTC
cdr3_aa: CSVEGQGKRSSYEQYF

clone_size: few
j_call: TRBJ1-2
v_call: TRBV2
cdr3_length: 14
d_call: NA
cdr3_nt: TGTGCCAGCACCTCACAGGAAGCTAACTATGGCTACACCTTC
cdr3_aa: CASTSQEANYGYTF

clone_size: NA
j_call: TRBJ2-5
v_call: TRBV30
cdr3_length: 14
d_call: NA
cdr3_nt: TGTGCCTGGAGAGTTAGGGGGATGGGGGAGACCCAGTACTTC
cdr3_aa: CAWRVRGMGETQYF

clone_size: NA
j_call: TRBJ1-1
v_call: TRBV19
cdr3_length: 14
d_call: NA
cdr3_nt: TGTGCCAGTAGCCGAGACAGACAGAACACTGAAGCTTTCTTT
cdr3_aa: CASSRDRQNTEAFF

clone_size: NA
j_call: TRBJ2-3
v_call: TRBV4-1
cdr3_length: 15
d_call: NA
cdr3_nt: TGCGCCAGCAGCCAAGTCTTACAAAACACAGATACGCAGTATTTT
cdr3_aa: CASSQVLQNTDTQYF

clone_size: NA
j_call: TRBJ1-2
v_call: TRBV30
cdr3_length: 14
d_call: NA
cdr3_nt: TGTGCCTGGAGTCGGGGACAAAGGTCCCTGGGCTACACCTTC
cdr3_aa: CAWSRGQRSLGYTF

clone_size: NA
j_call: TRBJ1-2
v_call: TRBV10-3
cdr3_length: 13
d_call: NA
cdr3_nt: TGTGCCATCAAGGGAGCGAGGGGACTTGGCTACACCTTC
cdr3_aa: CAIKGARGLGYTF

clone_size: NA
j_call: TRBJ1-4
v_call: TRBV11-2
cdr3_length: 14
d_call: TRBD1
cdr3_nt: TGTGCCAGCAGCCGGACAGGGGGCGGTGAAAAACTGTTTTTT
cdr3_aa: CASSRTGGGEKLFF

clone_size: NA
j_call: TRBJ2-7
v_call: TRBV2
cdr3_length: 15
d_call: TRBD1
cdr3_nt: TGTGCCAGCAGTGAAAGAGGGGCAGGGGGAGTCGAGCAGTACTTC
cdr3_aa: CASSERGAGGVEQYF

clone_size: NA
j_call: TRBJ2-1
v_call: TRBV6-4
cdr3_length: 14
d_call: NA
cdr3_nt: TGTGCCAGCAGTCCGTCACCGTCTGGGAATGAGCAGTTCTTC
cdr3_aa: CASSPSPSGNEQFF

clone_size: NA
j_call: TRBJ2-7
v_call: TRBV3-1/TRBV3-2
cdr3_length: 13
d_call: NA
cdr3_nt: TGTGCCAGCAGCCCTCCCGGGTACTACGAGCAGTACTTC
cdr3_aa: CASSPPGYYEQYF

clone_size: NA
j_call: TRBJ2-7
v_call: TRBV11-2
cdr3_length: 14
d_call: NA
cdr3_nt: TGTGCCAGCAGCTTAGGGGGAGTAATGGTTGAGCAGTACTTC
cdr3_aa: CASSLGGVMVEQYF

clone_size: NA
j_call: TRBJ2-5
v_call: TRBV5-4
cdr3_length: 17
d_call: TRBD2
cdr3_nt: TGTGCCAGCAGCCCTTACCCTAGCGGGGGGGCCGTAGAGACCCAGTACTTC
cdr3_aa: CASSPYPSGGAVETQYF

clone_size: once
j_call: TRBJ2-3
v_call: TRBV7-9
cdr3_length: 13
d_call: NA
cdr3_nt: TGTGCCAGCAGCTTAGGGGGTCGGGATACGCAGTATTTT
cdr3_aa: CASSLGGRDTQYF

clone_size: NA
j_call: TRBJ2-3
v_call: TRBV7-8
cdr3_length: 15
d_call: TRBD1
cdr3_nt: TGTGCCAGCAGCTCGACAGGGTCGTTCGCAGATACGCAGTATTTT
cdr3_aa: CASSSTGSFADTQYF

clone_size: few
j_call: TRBJ1-1
v_call: TRBV7-2
cdr3_length: 15
d_call: NA
cdr3_nt: TGTGCCAGCAGCTTAGCGCGGGGGGCAGGGACTGAAGCTTTCTTT
cdr3_aa: CASSLARGAGTEAFF

clone_size: NA
j_call: TRBJ1-5
v_call: TRBV30
cdr3_length: 15
d_call: TRBD1
cdr3_nt: TGTGCCTGGAGTGAGGACAGGGATAGCAATCAGCCCCAGCATTTT
cdr3_aa: CAWSEDRDSNQPQHF

clone_size: NA
j_call: TRBJ1-4
v_call: TRBV5-1
cdr3_length: 13
d_call: NA
cdr3_nt: TGCGCCAGCAGCTCTCAGGGACGGGAAAAACTGTTTTTT
cdr3_aa: CASSSQGREKLFF

clone_size: NA
j_call: TRBJ1-2
v_call: TRBV19
cdr3_length: 14
d_call: NA
cdr3_nt: TGTGCCACTAGACGGGATGGACAGAACTATGGCTACACCTTC
cdr3_aa: CATRRDGQNYGYTF

clone_size: NA
j_call: TRBJ2-7
v_call: TRBV3-1/TRBV3-2
cdr3_length: 14
d_call: NA
cdr3_nt: TGTGCCAGCAGCCAAGTGGCCAGCTCCTACGAGCAGTACTTC
cdr3_aa: CASSQVASSYEQYF

clone_size: NA
j_call: TRBJ2-1
v_call: TRBV7-2
cdr3_length: 15
d_call: TRBD1
cdr3_nt: TGTGCCAGCAGCCCTTGGGACAGGGGGGGTGTTGAGCAGTTCTTC
cdr3_aa: CASSPWDRGGVEQFF

clone_size: NA
j_call: TRBJ2-7
v_call: TRBV11-2
cdr3_length: 14
d_call: NA
cdr3_nt: TGTGCCAGCAGCTTAGAGTGGGGGGACTACGAGCAGTACTTC
cdr3_aa: CASSLEWGDYEQYF

clone_size: NA
j_call: TRBJ2-3
v_call: TRBV12-3/TRBV12-4
cdr3_length: 12
d_call: NA
cdr3_nt: TGTGCCAGCAGTTTCGGGGCAGATACGCAGTATTTT
cdr3_aa: CASSFGADTQYF

clone_size: NA
j_call: TRBJ2-1
v_call: TRBV2
cdr3_length: 12
d_call: NA
cdr3_nt: TGTGCCAGCACGAGGTCCTACAATGAGCAGTTCTTC
cdr3_aa: CASTRSYNEQFF

clone_size: few
j_call: TRBJ1-1
v_call: TRBV3-1/TRBV3-2
cdr3_length: 15
d_call: NA
cdr3_nt: TGTGCCAGCAGCCAAGATCCGGGGTCGGGGGGTGAAGCTTTCTTT
cdr3_aa: CASSQDPGSGGEAFF

clone_size: NA
j_call: TRBJ1-3
v_call: TRBV5-6
cdr3_length: 15
d_call: NA
cdr3_nt: TGTGCCAGCAGCTTGTCGTACAGGGCTATCAACACCATATATTTT
cdr3_aa: CASSLSYRAINTIYF